This T cell receptor (beta chain) was obtained from a study of T cells expressing NK-cell markers. Across the study: The study sequenced eight donors, seven HCMV-seropositive and one seronegative.

No DNA is given; TCRdb re-called the 5' RACE reads and lists each CDR3 protein once. The data show approximately 460,000 distinct CDR3 sequences, and the top ten clones hold 6% to 8%. CDR3 length: 16 residues. The germline V gene encodes CDR1 MDHEN and CDR2 SYDVKM. Whole-study results and caveats: In a handful of donors, dominant clonotypes made up 28.3-60.1% of CD3+CD56-NKG2C+ cells. The study found dominant NKG2C+ clonotypes at about 1.0-7.5% of CD8+ T cells in over five donors.

To note about this clonotype: Its specificity is not known.

The chain is built from TRBV28 and TRBJ1-5; there is no DNA to check the TCRdb D call of TRBD1. The sequence was obtained from a woman between 18 and 70 years old in good health. Material: blood T cells: a sorted CD56 or NKG2C T cell subset, CD4+ or CD8+ T cells, or bulk PBMC T cells (not recorded which). The CDR3 here is CASTPGLGNSNQPQHF.